This TCR beta chain originates from a study of spatial heterogeneity in lung cancer. General observations from the study: Counts of expanded alpha and beta TCRs within tumors tracked the tumor nonsynonymous mutation count.

Each CDR3 protein gets one entry after TCRdb re-called the 5' RACE reads with MiXCR. This table has more than 25,000 distinct CDR3 sequences, more than 5.5% appearing once. Stated time point: sample taken at primary tumor resection. Untreated early-stage non-small cell lung cancer patients, roughly 72 in total, were the donors. The authors sequenced whole RNA from tumor, nontumor lung or frozen PBMC without sorting. This clonotype was observed at least ten times. Its antigen is still unknown. The clonotype was recovered from a male donor with early-stage non-small cell lung cancer. The sample consisted of lung tumor tissue, taken at surgery.

The CDR3 DNA sequence: TGTGCCAGCAGCCATGGACAGGGCTTCCCAGATACGCAGTATTTT. Encoded protein: CASSHGQGFPDTQYF. The rearrangement uses TRBV14 and TRBJ2-3; 8 bases agree with TRBD1. Germline lookup yields CDR1 SGHDN and CDR2 FVKESK. The junction had 6 bases not matched to a gene; V was cut back by 3 bases and J by 4 bases. The CDR3 consists of 15 residues.